Sequencing of this TCR beta chain was carried out in a study of control samples from healthy donors and cancer patients. TCRdb's table, derived via immunoSEQ multiplex PCR, lists solely in-frame clones and lacks some. The sample lists about 150,000 clones; around 88% were seen once. The CDR3 has 18 amino acids. Germline V gene sequence: CDR1 SGHKS, CDR2 YYEKEE (reference sequence). V was clipped by 4 bases and J by 0 bases, with 19 bases between them. The chain joins TRBV5-5 to TRBJ1-4; TRBD1 might be the D (6 bases). The specimen was blood. The TCR originated in a young man in good health. The CDR3 DNA reads as TGTGCCAGCAGCATGTACAGGGATTCGAGTGCAACTAATGAAAAACTGTTTTTT. This encodes CASSMYRDSSATNEKLFF.